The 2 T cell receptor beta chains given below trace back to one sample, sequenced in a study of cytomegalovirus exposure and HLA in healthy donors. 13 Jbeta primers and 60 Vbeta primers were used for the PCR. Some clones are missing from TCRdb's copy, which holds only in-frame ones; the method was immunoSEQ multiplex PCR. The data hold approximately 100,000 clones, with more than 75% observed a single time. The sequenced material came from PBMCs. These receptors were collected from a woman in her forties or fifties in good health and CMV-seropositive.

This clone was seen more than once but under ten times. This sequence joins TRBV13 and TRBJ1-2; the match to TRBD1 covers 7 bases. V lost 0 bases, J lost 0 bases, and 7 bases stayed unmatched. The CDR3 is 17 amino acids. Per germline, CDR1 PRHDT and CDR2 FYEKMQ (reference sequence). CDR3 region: CASSLGPTGQPNYGYTF. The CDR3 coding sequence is TGTGCCAGCAGCTTAGGTCCGACGGGACAGCCTAACTATGGCTACACCTTC.

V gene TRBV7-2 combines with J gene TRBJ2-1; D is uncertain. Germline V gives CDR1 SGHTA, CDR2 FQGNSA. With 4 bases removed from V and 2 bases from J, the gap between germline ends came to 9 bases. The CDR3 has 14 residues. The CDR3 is CASSYDTAYNEQFF. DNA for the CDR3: TGTGCCAGCAGCTACGACACAGCCTACAATGAGCAGTTCTTC.